One T cell receptor beta chain is described in this entry. The CDR3 has 13 amino acids. Germline CDR1 reads SGHRS; CDR2 reads YFSETQ. Trimming pared 4 bases from V and 10 bases from J, leaving 12 bases between. TCRdb redid the calling of the RT-PCR reads with MiXCR, one entry per CDR3 protein. The sample consists of a few hundred thousand distinct CDR3 sequences, 11% of them appearing once. This specimen comes from a study of response to subunit inactivated influenza vaccine. Separately, the same data were catalogued under a study of T cells expressing NK-cell markers. Per that study: Generation of TCR beta cDNA was performed by 5'RACE template switching incorporating UMIs. It was sorted CD3+CD56+NKG2C+, CD3+CD56+NKG2C- and CD3+CD56-NKG2C+ T cells that supplied the TCR beta repertoires. Of CD8+ T cells, roughly 1.0-7.0% belonged to dominant NKG2C+ clonotypes in 5 to 7 donors. Topping the CD3+CD56-NKG2C+ fraction as well were these clonotypes, in a handful of donors.

The sequenced sample was PBMCs from blood, obtained on the day of vaccination. This clonotype originated in a man aged 45 to 65 who received an inactivated influenza vaccine. The gene calls are TRBV5-1 and TRBJ1-6, with a possible D match to TRBD1 (5 bases). The CDR3 spells CASSPLGVSPLHF. The CDR3 DNA is TGCGCCAGCAGCCCCCTAGGGGTATCACCCCTCCACTTT.